Presented here are 21 T cell receptor beta chains from one specimen sequenced in a study of CD8 T cells in Susac syndrome. RNA was extracted with the RNeasy kit, and a quantity of about 0.45 to 1 ug was reverse transcribed using random hexamers. TCRdb re-called the immunoSEQ multiplex PCR reads with MiXCR, one entry per CDR3 protein. The sample shows approximately 210,000 distinct CDR3 sequences, 94% of them seen only once. Sequenced input: CD4+ T cells from PBMCs. The source of these receptors is a human donor with Susac syndrome.

The J gene is TRBJ2-5, the V gene TRBV20-1; D gene ambiguous. V was pared by 6 bases and J by 5 bases, with 13 bases between. This CDR3 is built from 12 residues. Per germline, CDR1 DFQATT and CDR2 SNEGSKA (reference sequence). For the CDR3, the DNA is TGCAGTGCACTGGATCAAGGGGAGACCCAGTACTTC. It yields the protein CSALDQGETQYF.

The chain combines TRBV5-1 with TRBJ2-2; no reliable D call. The CDR3 contains 14 residues. Trimming took off 2 bases at V and 5 bases at J, with 10 bases between the two ends. Germline CDR1 SGHRS, CDR2 YFSETQ. The CDR3 bases are TGCGCCAGCAGCTTTACAGCCCTTACCGGGGAGCTGTTTTTT. Translating gives CASSFTALTGELFF.

The rearrangement links TRBV20-1 to TRBJ2-1; 15 bases are shared with TRBD2. CDR1 and CDR2 (germline): DFQATT, SNEGSKA (reference sequence). Germline trimming cut 4 bases from V and 9 bases from J; bases unmatched to any gene: 10. The CDR3 contains 16 residues. Written as DNA, the CDR3 is TGCAGTGCTACCCGGACTAGCGGGGGGGACATGGGTGAGCAGTTCTTC. It codes for CSATRTSGGDMGEQFF.

The chain links TRBV29-1 to TRBJ2-5; D tentatively reads TRBD1 or TRBD2 (5 bases each). The CDR3 has 12 amino acids. Trimming removed 6 bases at V and 2 bases at J, with 10 bases between. Germline V gene data show CDR1 as SQVTM and CDR2 as ANQGSEA. In DNA form, the CDR3 reads TGCAGCGTCCGGGGCCCACAAGAGACCCAGTACTTC. This gives the protein CSVRGPQETQYF.

The rearrangement links TRBV15 to TRBJ2-3, with 7 bases matching TRBD1. This CDR3 has 16 residues. The trim removed 5 bases at V and 1 base at J, leaving 9 bases unmatched. In germline, CDR1 is LNHNV, CDR2 YYDKDF (reference sequence). CDR3 residues: CATSGWDSVGTDTQYF. The CDR3 nucleotides read TGTGCCACCAGCGGCTGGGACAGCGTTGGCACAGATACGCAGTATTTT.

CDR3 DNA sequence: TGTGCCTGGAGGGATAGCGGGGGCCCAGAGCAGTTCTTC. This sequence encodes CAWRDSGGPEQFF. V and J are TRBV30 and TRBJ2-1, with TRBD2 matching 9 bases. This CDR3 is 13 amino acids long. Germline CDR1 and CDR2: GTSNPN and SVGIG (reference sequence). The trim removed 3 bases at V and 10 bases at J, leaving 7 bases unmatched.

V is TRBV19 and J is TRBJ2-1; D perhaps matches TRBD2 (6 bases). This CDR3 is 14 amino acids long. V was shortened by 1 base and J by 9 bases, with 13 bases between the two germline ends. Germline V gives CDR1 LNHDA, CDR2 SQIVND (reference sequence). The CDR3 region has the DNA TGTGCCAGTAGTATAGGCGGAGCGGGCACTGAGCAGTTCTTC. Amino acids: CASSIGGAGTEQFF.

V usage is TRBV20-1 and J usage is TRBJ1-1, with no clear D. CDR1 is DFQATT and CDR2 is SNEGSKA in the germline V gene (reference sequence). The V and J ends lost 0 bases and 1 base respectively, with 12 bases between them. The CDR3 loop spans 15 amino acids. The CDR3: CSARDLRVANTEAFF. For the CDR3, the DNA is TGCAGTGCTAGAGATTTGCGAGTAGCGAACACTGAAGCTTTCTTT.

The chain joins TRBV7-2 to TRBJ2-7; 7 bases agree with TRBD1. With V trimmed by 2 bases and J by 3 bases, 4 bases remained unmatched. The germline V gene has CDR1 SGHTA and CDR2 FQGNSA. The CDR3 has 14 residues. Written as DNA, the CDR3 is TGTGCCAGCAGCTTACAGACAGGGAACTACGAGCAGTACTTC. Its translation: CASSLQTGNYEQYF.

The chain carries TRBV2 and TRBJ1-5; D gene unclear. Germline CDR1 reads SNHLY; CDR2 reads FYNNEI. This CDR3 has 13 amino acids. With 6 bases removed from V and 3 bases from J, the gap between germline ends came to 9 bases. The CDR3 reads CASSPGDNQPQHF. In nucleotides, the CDR3 is TGTGCCAGCAGCCCCGGAGACAATCAGCCCCAGCATTTT.

V and J are TRBV29-1 and TRBJ1-1, with D uncertain. This CDR3 is built from 10 residues. With 2 bases removed from V and 10 bases from J, the gap between germline ends came to 8 bases. From germline, CDR1 is SQVTM and CDR2 ANQGSEA. The CDR3 region has the DNA TGCAGCGTTGAAAAGGTAGCAGCTTTCTTT. Its translation is CSVEKVAAFF.

The V and J genes are TRBV15 and TRBJ1-3, with D tentatively TRBD1 (5 bases). Looked up from germline, CDR1 is LNHNV and CDR2 is YYDKDF (reference sequence). The V gene lost 5 bases and the J gene lost 4 bases, with 15 bases spanning the gap. This CDR3 has 15 amino acids. CDR3 in DNA: TGTGCCACCAGCCCAGACGGGGGTCTCGGAAACACCATATATTTT. The encoded protein is CATSPDGGLGNTIYF.

This chain uses TRBV30 with TRBJ2-2; 7 nucleotides agree with TRBD1. V lost 7 bases to trimming and J lost 1 base; unmatched junction nucleotides: 3. In germline, CDR1 is GTSNPN, CDR2 SVGIG (reference sequence). This CDR3 has 13 amino acids. The CDR3 DNA is TGTGCCTTTCGGACAGGGAACACCGGGGAGCTGTTTTTT. Translating it yields CAFRTGNTGELFF.

The chain is built from TRBV4-3 and TRBJ1-3; the D gene is possibly TRBD1 (5 bases). CDR3 length: 15 residues. In germline, CDR1 is LGHNA, CDR2 YSLEER. Trimming removed 1 base from V and 0 bases from J, with 7 bases in between. The CDR3, as DNA: TGCGCCAGCAGCCAAGTGGGGGACTCTGGAAACACCATATATTTT. It yields the protein CASSQVGDSGNTIYF.

This clonotype was seen more than once but under ten times. The V gene is TRBV4-1, the J gene TRBJ1-4; possibly TRBD1 for D (5 bases). The length of the CDR3 is 15 residues. Germline CDR1 reads MGHRA; CDR2 reads YSYEKL. The V and J ends lost 3 bases and 5 bases respectively, with 13 bases between them. CDR3 sequence (DNA): TGCGCCAGCAGCCAGGGCGACAGAGACAATGAAAAACTGTTTTTT. This translates into CASSQGDRDNEKLFF.

The gene calls are TRBV9 and TRBJ1-2; 7 nucleotides line up with TRBD1. V lost 0 bases and J lost 6; bases outside the gene matches: 5. Germline V gene lookup returns CDR1 SGDLS and CDR2 YYNGEE. CDR3 length: 14 amino acids. The CDR3 nucleotides read TGTGCCAGCAGCGTAGGACAGGGTGGCGATGGCTACACCTTC. Translating gives CASSVGQGGDGYTF.

This clonotype was counted only a few times. The CDR3 sequence: CASSRDSSNQPQHF. The CDR3 DNA reads TGTGCCAGCAGTCGGGACAGTAGCAATCAGCCCCAGCATTTT. This rearrangement joins TRBV12-3 or TRBV12-4 to TRBJ1-5, with TRBD1 matching 7 bases. CDR3 length: 14 amino acids. V shed 5 bases, J shed 0 bases, and the junction held 1 base outside the gene matches.

The chain links TRBV7-8 to TRBJ2-3; 10 bases line up with TRBD1. The germline V gene encodes CDR1 SGHVS and CDR2 FQNEAQ. The CDR3 runs 15 residues. The ends lost 5 bases at V and 2 bases at J; junction bases unmatched: 4. CDR3 sequence reads: CASSQDRGYTDTQYF. As DNA, the CDR3 is TGTGCCAGCAGCCAGGACAGGGGGTACACAGATACGCAGTATTTT.

The chain uses TRBV4-3 and TRBJ2-3; TRBD2 is a possible D gene (7 bases). The CDR3 is made up of 18 amino acids. Germline CDR1 LGHNA, CDR2 YSLEER. The V end was cut by 2 bases, the J end by 7 bases, with 25 bases between. The CDR3 DNA reads as TGCGCCAGCAGCCAATCGTCTCTGGGGGGGGCTGGAACTTATACGCAGTATTTT. It is translated as CASSQSSLGGAGTYTQYF.

The chain employs TRBV6-5 and TRBJ2-1; D ambiguous. This CDR3 is 12 amino acids long. The germline V gene has CDR1 MNHEY and CDR2 SVGAGI. The V end was cut by 0 bases, the J end by 13 bases, with 10 bases between. CDR3 region: CASSYSFWPQFF. The CDR3 DNA reads as TGTGCCAGCAGTTACTCTTTCTGGCCCCAGTTCTTC.

The chain carries TRBV12-3 or TRBV12-4 and TRBJ1-6, with D unresolved. The V and J ends lost 2 bases and 5 bases respectively, with 7 bases between them. The CDR3 is 14 residues long. In DNA form, the CDR3 reads TGTGCCAGCAGTTTAAAAGGGCATAATTCACCCCTCCACTTT. Protein product: CASSLKGHNSPLHF.